This T cell receptor beta chain was recovered during a study of T cells in Graves' hyperthyroidism and ophthalmopathy. The CDR3 has 15 amino acids. Germline V gene lookup returns CDR1 SGHVS and CDR2 FNYEAQ. Trimming shortened V by 5 bases and J by 4 bases, and 15 bases separated the two germline ends. Authors of the study amplified TCR beta CDR3 regions from RNA transcripts. When the TCR CDR3 underwent first-round RT-PCR, the HTBI primer set was used. TCRdb itself ran the multiplex PCR reads through MiXCR, one entry per CDR3 protein. This table holds about 740,000 distinct CDR3 sequences, 12% to 15% found once. In this sample, this clonotype turned up a few times.

This TCR derives from a young woman with Graves' hyperthyroidism. What was sequenced was blood. This chain uses TRBV7-6 with TRBJ1-5; D ambiguous. The CDR3, as DNA: TGTGCCAGCAGCCAGTCTAACGGACCTAATCAGCCCCAGCATTTT. Protein sequence: CASSQSNGPNQPQHF.